Following are 29 T cell receptor beta chains from one sample sequenced in a study of blood T cell repertoires in COVID-19. Measured with immunoSEQ multiplex PCR; TCRdb has only the in-frame clones, and not every one. The sample includes under 200,000 clones, roughly 90% of them seen just once. Input material: peripheral blood. The source of these receptors is a man aged 55-75 years with acute or convalescent COVID-19.

The J gene is TRBJ2-4, the V gene TRBV7-2, with TRBD2 matching over 12 bases. Germline CDR1 is SGHTA and CDR2 is FQGNSA. J was trimmed by 3 bases and V by 5 bases; bases with no gene match: 8. The CDR3 runs 17 residues. The CDR3 sequence is CASSQTTGLAGKNIQYF. The CDR3 DNA sequence: TGTGCCAGCAGCCAAACAACGGGACTAGCGGGCAAAAACATTCAGTACTTC.

The gene calls are TRBV7-3 and TRBJ2-1; 8 bases agree with TRBD2. CDR3 length: 15 amino acids. Per germline, CDR1 SGHTA and CDR2 FQGTGA. V shed 4 bases and J 0 bases; nucleotides not matched to a gene: 2. CDR3 sequence: CASSSSGFSYNEQFF. The CDR3 DNA is TGTGCCAGCAGCTCTAGCGGGTTCTCCTACAATGAGCAGTTCTTC. Full variable domain (missing parts from reference TRBV7-3 and TRBJ2-1): GAGVSQTPSNKVTEKGKYVELRCDPISGHTALYWYRQSLGQGPEFLIYFQGTGAADDSGLPNDRFFAVRPEGSVSTLKIQRTERGDSAVYLCASSSSGFSYNEQFFGPGTRLTVL.

The V and J genes are TRBV6-5 and TRBJ2-2; 10 bases fit TRBD1. V dropped 8 bases and J dropped 7; count of bases not matched to a gene: 7. CDR1 and CDR2 (germline): MNHEY, SVGAGI. CDR3 length: 14 residues. The CDR3 reads CASADRGKFGELFF. CDR3 nucleotide sequence: TGTGCCAGCGCGGACAGGGGGAAGTTCGGGGAGCTGTTTTTT.

The V gene is TRBV5-6, the J gene TRBJ1-3; a possible D gene is TRBD1 (5 bases). Trimming pared 0 bases from V and 7 bases from J, leaving 11 bases between. This CDR3 is 14 amino acids long. Germline CDR1 is SGHDT and CDR2 is YYEEEE. The CDR3 is CASSLAGEGNTIYF. CDR3 nucleotides: TGTGCCAGCAGCTTGGCCGGGGAGGGGAACACCATATATTTT.

J is TRBJ1-4 and V is TRBV5-4; D perhaps matches TRBD1 (5 bases). V was clipped by 3 bases and J by 5 bases, with 17 bases between them. The CDR3 is 16 amino acids. Germline loops: CDR1 SGHNT, CDR2 YYREEE (reference sequence). The CDR3 DNA is TGTGCCAGCAGCTCCTCCCCCGACAGCGGGAATGAAAAACTGTTTTTT. Protein product: CASSSSPDSGNEKLFF.

CDR3 sequence reads: CASSEASGGLGRADTQYF. CDR3 sequence (DNA): TGCGCCAGCAGTGAGGCTAGCGGGGGCCTGGGTAGGGCAGATACGCAGTATTTT. The V call is TRBV10-1, the J call TRBJ2-3; 10 nucleotides match TRBD2. Germline V gene sequence: CDR1 WNHNN, CDR2 SYGVQD (reference sequence). V shed 2 bases and J 4 bases; nucleotides not matched to a gene: 12. The length of the CDR3 is 18 residues.

The chain combines TRBV5-5 with TRBJ2-3; 7 bases agree with TRBD2. Germline-derived CDR1 and CDR2 are SGHKS and YYEKEE (reference sequence). With 7 bases clipped from V and 0 bases from J, the junction kept 8 bases outside the gene matches. This CDR3 region has 15 residues. The CDR3 DNA reads as TGTGCCAGCCCTGGAGACGGGGGGAGCACAGATACGCAGTATTTT. This sequence encodes CASPGDGGSTDTQYF. Full variable domain (rest looked up from reference TRBV5-5 and TRBJ2-3): DAGVTQSPTHLIKTRGQQVTLRCSPISGHKSVSWYQQVLGQGPQFIFQYYEKEERGRGNFPDRFSARQFPNYSSELNVNALLLGDSALYLCASPGDGGSTDTQYFGPGTRLTVL.

The CDR3 DNA follows: TGTGCCAGCAGCCACCCCGGGACACGCCAAGAGACCCAGTACTTC. Amino acids: CASSHPGTRQETQYF. The chain uses TRBV14 and TRBJ2-5; perhaps TRBD1 as D (6 bases). The V end lost 3 bases, the J end lost 1 base, and 12 bases lay between the germline ends. Germline V CDR1 and CDR2: SGHDN, FVKESK. The length of the CDR3 is 15 residues.

This chain links TRBV5-1 with TRBJ2-1, with 10 bases lining up with TRBD1. The CDR3 consists of 15 residues. The germline CDR1 and CDR2 sequences are SGHRS and YFSETQ. The junction had 5 bases not matched to a gene; V was cut back by 1 base and J by 7 bases. The CDR3 loop is CASSLLGTGANEQFF. CDR3 nucleotides: TGCGCCAGCAGCTTGCTAGGGACAGGGGCGAATGAGCAGTTCTTC.

The chain uses TRBV12-3 or TRBV12-4 and TRBJ2-2; D unclear. This CDR3 has 12 amino acids. Trimming left V 3 bases short and J 6 bases short, with 5 bases between. CDR3 coding DNA: TGTGCCAGCAGTTTTAGCCCCGGGGAGCTGTTTTTT. It is translated as CASSFSPGELFF.

The gene calls are TRBV24-1 and TRBJ2-1, with a tentative D call TRBD2 (5 bases). CDR3 length: 15 amino acids. CDR1 and CDR2 from the germline V gene are KGHDR and SFDVKD. Trimming took off 4 bases at V and 8 bases at J, with 17 bases between the two ends. CDR3 DNA: TGTGCCACCAGTGACCCCCAGAGGGTGGGTGATGAGCAGTTCTTC. This encodes CATSDPQRVGDEQFF.

This chain uses TRBV7-8 with TRBJ1-2; maybe TRBD1 (5 bases). The CDR3 loop spans 14 amino acids. V lost 1 base to trimming and J lost 7 bases, with 13 bases between them. Germline CDR1 is SGHVS and CDR2 is FQNEAQ. The CDR3: CASSLGGRDTGYTF. CDR3 bases: TGTGCCAGCAGCTTAGGCGGCAGGGATACTGGCTACACCTTC.

CDR3 sequence: CASSFGRPSYNEQFF. CDR3 bases: TGTGCCAGCAGCTTCGGGAGGCCCTCCTACAATGAGCAGTTCTTC. The J gene is TRBJ2-1, the V gene TRBV5-6; 7 nucleotides line up with TRBD2. The CDR3 totals 15 residues. Germline V gene sequence: CDR1 SGHDT, CDR2 YYEEEE. Unmatched junction bases numbered 2, after V lost 2 bases and J lost 0 bases.

CDR3 loop: CASSRIGGRAGADTQYF. The CDR3 coding sequence is TGTGCCAGCTCCCGGATTGGCGGGAGGGCCGGAGCAGATACGCAGTATTTT. V gene TRBV14 combines with J gene TRBJ2-3, with 9 nucleotides matching TRBD2. The CDR3 extends over 17 amino acids. V shed 8 bases and J 4 bases; nucleotides not matched to a gene: 16. CDR1 and CDR2 (germline): SGHDN, FVKESK.

This clone has more than one count but fewer than ten. The chain carries TRBV5-1 and TRBJ1-3; D not certain. Germline assignment: CDR1 SGHRS and CDR2 YFSETQ. This CDR3 region has 15 residues. V was pared by 1 base and J by 0 bases, with 8 bases between. CDR3 nucleotides: TGCGCCAGCAGCTTGTGGGGAGACTCTGGAAACACCATATATTTT. Translating it yields CASSLWGDSGNTIYF.

The V call is TRBV18, the J call TRBJ2-3; possible D gene TRBD1, 5 bases. This CDR3 spans 13 amino acids. CDR1 and CDR2 from the germline V gene are KGHSH and LQKENI. V was clipped by 8 bases and J by 0 bases, with 9 bases between them. CDR3 nucleotides: TGTGCCAGCAGACAGCCCAGCACAGATACGCAGTATTTT. Its translation: CASRQPSTDTQYF. Combining the CDR3 with reference TRBV18 and TRBJ2-3 gives the whole variable domain NAGVMQNPRHLVRRRGQEARLRCSPMKGHSHVYWYRQLPEEGLKFMVYLQKENIIDESGMPKERFSAEFPKEGPSILRIQQVVRGDSAAYFCASRQPSTDTQYFGPGTRLTVL.

The V and J genes are TRBV27 and TRBJ1-4, with D hard to call. The CDR3 extends over 13 amino acids. Per germline, CDR1 MNHEY and CDR2 SMNVEV (reference sequence). Trimming shortened V by 2 bases and J by 8 bases, and 9 bases separated the two germline ends. CDR3 protein: CASSLNSGEKLFF. The CDR3 DNA is TGTGCCAGCAGTTTAAACTCGGGGGAAAAACTGTTTTTT.

This sequence joins TRBV3-1 (or the pseudogene TRBV3-2) and TRBJ1-1; no clear D. Trimming stripped 4 bases from V and 6 bases from J, with 9 bases between. The germline gives CDR1 LGHDT, CDR2 YNNKEL (reference sequence). The CDR3 is made up of 12 amino acids. Here the CDR3 DNA reads TGTGCCAGCAGCCCAGCAGGTGCTGAAGCTTTCTTT. Residues: CASSPAGAEAFF.

V and J are TRBV15 and TRBJ2-5; 7 nucleotides match TRBD2. Germline loops: CDR1 LNHNV, CDR2 YYDKDF (reference sequence). CDR3 size: 17 residues. The J segment lost 7 bases and the V segment lost 0 bases, leaving 14 bases of the junction unmatched. The CDR3 loop is CATSRDPALGGRGTQYF. The CDR3 DNA reads as TGTGCCACCAGCAGAGATCCCGCATTGGGGGGGAGGGGGACCCAGTACTTC.

The genes are TRBV2 and TRBJ2-5; TRBD1 might be the D (6 bases). Trimming took off 5 bases at V and 2 bases at J, with 12 bases between the two ends. Germline CDR1 and CDR2: SNHLY and FYNNEI. The CDR3 is 14 amino acids. CDR3 nucleotides: TGTGCCAGCAGTCTACTGACAGGACAAGAGACCCAGTACTTC. Its protein is CASSLLTGQETQYF. Full variable domain (outside the CDR3, taken from reference TRBV2 and TRBJ2-5): EPEVTQTPSHQVTQMGQEVILRCVPISNHLYFYWYRQILGQKVEFLVSFYNNEISEKSEIFDDQFSVERPDGSNFTLKIRSTKLEDSAMYFCASSLLTGQETQYFGPGTRLLVL.

This clone appeared a single time. V and J are TRBV5-4 and TRBJ2-7; the D gene is possibly TRBD2 (6 bases). V shed 4 bases and J shed 0 bases, with 11 bases lying between them. This CDR3 comprises 14 residues. Germline V gene lookup returns CDR1 SGHNT and CDR2 YYREEE (reference sequence). CDR3 in amino acids: CASSLGGTSYEQYV. The CDR3 bases are TGTGCCAGCAGCCTCGGAGGGACCTCCTACGAGCAGTACGTC.

The chain has TRBV11-3 and TRBJ2-7; TRBD1 is a possible D gene (5 bases). Trimming removed 5 bases from V and 0 bases from J, with 11 bases in between. Germline lookup yields CDR1 SGHNT and CDR2 YENEEA. The CDR3 runs to 14 residues. CDR3 loop: CASSRLRDSYEQYF. DNA for the CDR3: TGTGCCAGCAGCCGGCTCAGGGACTCCTACGAGCAGTACTTC.

The rearrangement uses TRBV3-1 (or the pseudogene TRBV3-2) and TRBJ1-2; D gene uncertain. Trimming pared 11 bases from V and 4 bases from J, leaving 14 bases between. CDR1 LGHDT and CDR2 YNNKEL come from the germline V gene (reference sequence). The CDR3 spans 12 residues. The CDR3 is CAVSAEGYGYTF. For the CDR3, the DNA is TGTGCCGTCTCGGCGGAAGGCTATGGCTACACCTTC.

The chain combines TRBV5-1 with TRBJ1-2, with 9 bases aligning to TRBD1. The trim removed 4 bases at V and 6 bases at J, leaving 4 bases unmatched. The CDR3 has 13 amino acids. Germline CDR1 and CDR2: SGHRS and YFSETQ. CDR3 amino acids: CASSPGDRDGYTF. Written as DNA, the CDR3 is TGCGCCAGCAGCCCGGGGGACAGGGATGGCTACACCTTC.

V and J are TRBV6-5 and TRBJ2-3, with D maybe TRBD2 (5 bases). The CDR3 has 15 residues. CDR1 and CDR2 (germline): MNHEY, SVGAGI. V lost 6 bases and J lost 2, with 15 bases in between. The CDR3 DNA follows: TGTGCCAGCAGGAGGTCGGCGGGCCCCACAGATACGCAGTATTTT. Protein sequence: CASRRSAGPTDTQYF.

The V gene is TRBV7-2, the J gene TRBJ1-2; 8 bases are shared with TRBD1. This CDR3 comprises 14 residues. Germline V gives CDR1 SGHTA, CDR2 FQGNSA. V lost 5 bases to trimming and J lost 6 bases; unmatched junction nucleotides: 8. DNA of the CDR3: TGTGCCAGCAGCATCAGGGGGCAGTTCGATGGCTACACCTTC. Translating it yields CASSIRGQFDGYTF.

This sequence joins TRBV9 and TRBJ1-5, with a tentative D call TRBD1 (5 bases). V was trimmed by 4 bases and J by 6 bases, leaving 14 bases between them. The CDR3 is 14 amino acids. From germline, CDR1 is SGDLS and CDR2 YYNGEE. CDR3 coding DNA: TGTGCCAGCAGCCGGGGGAGGAGGAGTCAGCCCCAGCATTTT. It is translated as CASSRGRRSQPQHF.

In nucleotides, the CDR3 is TGTGCCAGCAGTTTGTCGGGGATGAGGACTGAAGCTTTCTTT. It is translated as CASSLSGMRTEAFF. The genes are TRBV27 and TRBJ1-1, with D uncertain. The CDR3 is 14 residues long. Germline CDR1 and CDR2: MNHEY and SMNVEV (reference sequence). V was cut by 3 bases and J by 5 bases, with 13 bases left in between.

The gene calls are TRBV19 and TRBJ1-5; 9 bases are a match to TRBD1. CDR1 and CDR2 (germline): LNHDA, SQIVND (reference sequence). The CDR3 has 16 residues. Losses at the gene ends were 4 bases for V and 0 bases for J; bases not matched to a gene: 4. The CDR3 loop reads CASSTPGQGSNQPQHF. CDR3 coding DNA: TGTGCCAGTAGTACTCCGGGACAGGGTAGCAATCAGCCCCAGCATTTT.